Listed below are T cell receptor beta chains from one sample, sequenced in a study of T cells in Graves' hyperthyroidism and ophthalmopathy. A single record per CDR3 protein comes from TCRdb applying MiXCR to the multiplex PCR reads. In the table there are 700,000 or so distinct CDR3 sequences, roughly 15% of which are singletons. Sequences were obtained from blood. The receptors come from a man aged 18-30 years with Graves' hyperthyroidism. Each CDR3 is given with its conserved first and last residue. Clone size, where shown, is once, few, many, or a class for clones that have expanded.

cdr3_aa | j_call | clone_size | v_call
CASSLTGTPPDTQYF | TRBJ2-3 | many | TRBV28
CSAPRLAGGPGDTQYF | TRBJ2-3 | NA | TRBV20-1
CASKLAGGRREQYF | TRBJ2-7 | many | TRBV6-1
CASSPRSSRVGEKLFF | TRBJ1-4 | many | TRBV6-1
CASSLQAGKKLFF | TRBJ1-4 | few | TRBV12-3/TRBV12-4
CASSMTGGTEAFF | TRBJ1-1 | NA | TRBV19
CASSQLSTGGYTF | TRBJ1-2 | NA | TRBV3-1
CASSQPGNMNTEAFF | TRBJ1-1 | NA | TRBV3-1
CASSLRSQGKNIQYF | TRBJ2-4 | many | TRBV7-2
CASSEQRGNQPQHF | TRBJ1-5 | many | TRBV2
CASQYLTSGLRGGEQYF | TRBJ2-7 | many | TRBV28
CASCEAGSGSYEQYF | TRBJ2-7 | NA | TRBV28
CASSPQGHPYNEQFF | TRBJ2-1 | many | TRBV27
CAWKSGQRQFF | TRBJ2-1 | many | TRBV30
CATKRGQNTGELFF | TRBJ2-2 | few | TRBV6-1
CASSPADAGVSNQPQHF | TRBJ1-5 | few | TRBV4-1
CASSIGGAGEQFF | TRBJ2-1 | NA | TRBV19
CASSHRVDLTQYF | TRBJ2-5 | many | TRBV28
CTARASGRREQYF | TRBJ2-7 | few | TRBV20-1
CASTSGYGNQPQHF | TRBJ1-5 | NA | TRBV19
CASRPATNEKLFF | TRBJ1-4 | NA | TRBV5-1
CASSQGPRLEQYF | TRBJ2-7 | NA | TRBV4-3
CASSTVSGDYEQYF | TRBJ2-7 | NA | TRBV19
CASTAGLAIGELFF | TRBJ2-2 | NA | TRBV7-9
CASSLSIRTDTQYF | TRBJ2-3 | few | TRBV28
CASTRTRSYNEQFF | TRBJ2-1 | many | TRBV2
CASSEALRGAEAFF | TRBJ1-1 | NA | TRBV6-1
CSARDIGTSGNSYEQYF | TRBJ2-7 | many | TRBV20-1
CSVERGRAGGELFF | TRBJ2-2 | few | TRBV29-1
CASRPGYQSSYNEQFF | TRBJ2-1 | many | TRBV19
CASSPRTSGSGNEQFF | TRBJ2-1 | NA | TRBV27
CATQDRDEQYF | TRBJ2-7 | few | TRBV6-2/TRBV6-3
CASSLNYPGRILDEQYF | TRBJ2-7 | few | TRBV12-3/TRBV12-4
CASSQGRVTDTQYF | TRBJ2-3 | NA | TRBV4-1
CASSYGNRDEQFF | TRBJ2-1 | once | TRBV6-2/TRBV6-3
CASRGLGSPLHF | TRBJ1-6 | NA | TRBV2
CSAPSTGTSGSKQFF | TRBJ2-1 | few | TRBV20-1
CASKTSGRADETQYF | TRBJ2-5 | many | TRBV12-3/TRBV12-4
CASSPWRGTEAFF | TRBJ1-1 | few | TRBV19
CASSLMDYQYF | TRBJ2-4 | few | TRBV7-2
CASREGSGSTDTQYF | TRBJ2-3 | many | TRBV27
CASSLRAVNTGELFF | TRBJ2-2 | few | TRBV7-9
CASSFRDSGNTIYF | TRBJ1-3 | NA | TRBV12-3/TRBV12-4
CASSTLLFEQYF | TRBJ2-7 | many | TRBV28
CSARAPLLGEQFF | TRBJ2-1 | many | TRBV20-1